In this sample, the clone carrying this T cell receptor beta chain turned up a few times. The target antigen is unknown. From the 5' RACE reads, TCRdb called clonotypes with MiXCR, one entry per CDR3 protein. The sample records 650,000 to 800,000 distinct CDR3 sequences, 8% to 9% being singletons. V was clipped by 7 bases and J by 7 bases, with 11 bases between them. This CDR3 region has 13 residues. Germline V gives CDR1 MNHNS, CDR2 SASEGT. The data are from a study of identical twins. Findings of the study overall: Zero-insertion results could be subject to partial confounding by invariant MAIT and iNKT cells.

These sequences were also reported in another study, on yellow fever vaccine responses in identical twins. That study reports: The T cell response to vaccination in identical twins was reportedly partly convergent and partly personalized.

The chain recombines TRBV6-1 with TRBJ1-6; D call uncertain. Sequencing was done on a sample of PBMCs. The source of this sequence is a woman aged 18-29 years in good health. In DNA, the CDR3 is TGTGCCAGCAATCCCTCTCTCAATTCACCCCTCCACTTT. Translating gives CASNPSLNSPLHF.